Described below is a single T cell receptor (beta chain) sequence and its context. This record comes from a study of blood T cell repertoires in COVID-19. Overall study context: Sources were T cells, B-cell-depleted T cells, or PBMCs; the material itself was cDNA or gDNA.

Enrolled through a virtual design, the participants were between roughly 18 and 90 years of age and came from some 25 US areas. The CDR3 covers 16 residues. Germline V CDR1 and CDR2: SNHLY, FYNNEI. The V segment lost 4 bases and the J segment 0 bases; nucleotides outside the gene matches: 5. Profiling relied on immunoSEQ multiplex PCR, and the TCRdb table lists in-frame clones only, not all of them. The sample consists of under 300,000 clones, about 91% of them appearing once. This TCR was sampled from a woman aged 40 to 50 with acute COVID-19. Material: PBMCs or T cells enriched from blood (not recorded which). This chain connects TRBV2 to TRBJ2-4; the match to TRBD2 covers 8 bases. The CDR3 reads CASSGSGDLAKNIQYF. The CDR3 coding sequence is TGTGCCAGCAGTGGTAGCGGGGACTTAGCCAAAAACATTCAGTACTTC.